Listed below are T cell receptor beta chains from one sample, sequenced in a study. Via MiXCR, TCRdb re-called the RT-PCR reads, giving one row per CDR3 protein. Found here are about 680,000 distinct CDR3 sequences, 14% of them singletons; the top ten hold roughly 3.6%. What was sequenced was memory CD4+ T cells from blood. These receptors all stem from a female donor in good health, serving as a healthy control. Each CDR3 is given without its conserved first and last residue.

v_call	j_call	cdr3_aa
TRBV24-1	TRBJ2-3	ATSDSGTSGPGGTQY
TRBV5-1	TRBJ1-1	ASSGDVGNTEAF
TRBV29-1	TRBJ2-5	SALGTLQETQY
TRBV12-3/TRBV12-4	TRBJ2-3	ASSSYGTLQY
TRBV29-1	TRBJ2-3	SVEWGRVSLGTDTQY
TRBV12-3/TRBV12-4	TRBJ1-4	ASTLGQINEKLF
TRBV7-9	TRBJ1-5	ASSLVEQGVRQPQH
TRBV12-3/TRBV12-4	TRBJ1-2	ASSLRDRDYGYT
TRBV11-3	TRBJ1-1	ASSQGSGRNTEAF
TRBV19	TRBJ2-2	ATGPSRDRSHTGELF
TRBV3-1	TRBJ2-1	ASSRSGGELTGQF
TRBV7-9	TRBJ1-1	ASSPGRSNTEAF
TRBV27	TRBJ1-2	ASSSFRDIGYGYT
TRBV30	TRBJ2-3	AWSASTNTQY